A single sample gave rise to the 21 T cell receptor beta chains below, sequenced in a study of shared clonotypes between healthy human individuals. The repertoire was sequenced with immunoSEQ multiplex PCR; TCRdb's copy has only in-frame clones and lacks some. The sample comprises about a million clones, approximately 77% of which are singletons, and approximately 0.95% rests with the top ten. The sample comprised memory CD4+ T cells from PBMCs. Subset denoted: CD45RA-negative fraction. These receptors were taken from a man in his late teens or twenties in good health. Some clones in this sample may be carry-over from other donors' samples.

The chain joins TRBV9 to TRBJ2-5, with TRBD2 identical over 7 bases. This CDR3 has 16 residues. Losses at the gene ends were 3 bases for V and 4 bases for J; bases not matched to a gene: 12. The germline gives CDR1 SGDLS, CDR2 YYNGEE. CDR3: CASSAPLGGSAETQYF. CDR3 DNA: TGTGCCAGCAGCGCGCCCTTGGGGGGGTCGGCAGAGACCCAGTACTTC.

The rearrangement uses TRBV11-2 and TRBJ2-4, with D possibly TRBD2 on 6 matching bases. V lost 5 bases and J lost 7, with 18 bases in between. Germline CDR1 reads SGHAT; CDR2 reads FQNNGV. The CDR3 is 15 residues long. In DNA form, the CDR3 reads TGTGCCAGCAGCCGACTTAGTGGGAGGATTAACATTCAGTACTTC. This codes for CASSRLSGRINIQYF.

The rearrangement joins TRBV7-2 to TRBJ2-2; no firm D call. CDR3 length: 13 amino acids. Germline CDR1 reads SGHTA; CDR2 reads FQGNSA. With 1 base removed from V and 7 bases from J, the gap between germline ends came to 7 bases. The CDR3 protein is CASSLETGGELFF. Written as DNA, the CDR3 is TGTGCCAGCAGCTTAGAGACCGGCGGGGAGCTGTTTTTT.

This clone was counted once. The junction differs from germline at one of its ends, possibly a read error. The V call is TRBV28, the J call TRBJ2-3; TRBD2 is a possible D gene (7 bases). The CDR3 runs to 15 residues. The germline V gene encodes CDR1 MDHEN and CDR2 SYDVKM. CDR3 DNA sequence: TGTGCCAGCAATTTAGGGGGGGCTAGCACAGATACGCAGTATTTT. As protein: CASNLGGASTDTQYF.

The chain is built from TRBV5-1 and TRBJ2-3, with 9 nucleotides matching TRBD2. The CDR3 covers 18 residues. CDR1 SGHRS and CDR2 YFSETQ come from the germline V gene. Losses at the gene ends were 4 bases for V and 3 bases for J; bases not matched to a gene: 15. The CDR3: CASSPGLAGTGRTDTQYF. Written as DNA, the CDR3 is TGCGCCAGCAGCCCGGGGCTAGCGGGAACGGGGAGGACAGATACGCAGTATTTT.

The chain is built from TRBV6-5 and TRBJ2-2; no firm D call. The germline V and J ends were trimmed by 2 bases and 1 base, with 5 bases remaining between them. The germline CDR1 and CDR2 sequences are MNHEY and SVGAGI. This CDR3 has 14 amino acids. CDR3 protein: CASSYRVNTGELFF. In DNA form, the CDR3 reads TGTGCCAGCAGTTACAGGGTGAACACCGGGGAGCTGTTTTTT.

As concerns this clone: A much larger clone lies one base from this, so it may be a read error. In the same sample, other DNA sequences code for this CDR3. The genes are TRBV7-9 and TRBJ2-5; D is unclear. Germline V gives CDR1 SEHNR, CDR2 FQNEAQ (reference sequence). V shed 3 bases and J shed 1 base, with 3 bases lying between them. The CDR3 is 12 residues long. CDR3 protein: CASSFSQETQYF. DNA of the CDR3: TGTGCCAGCAGCTTCTCCCAAGAGACCCAGTACTTC. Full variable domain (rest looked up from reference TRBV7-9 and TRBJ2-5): DTGVSQNPRHKITKRGQNVTFRCDPISEHNRLYWYRQTLGQGPEFLTYFQNEAQLEKSRLLSDRFSAERPKGSFSTLEIQRTEQGDSAMYLCASSFSQETQYFGPGTRLLVL.

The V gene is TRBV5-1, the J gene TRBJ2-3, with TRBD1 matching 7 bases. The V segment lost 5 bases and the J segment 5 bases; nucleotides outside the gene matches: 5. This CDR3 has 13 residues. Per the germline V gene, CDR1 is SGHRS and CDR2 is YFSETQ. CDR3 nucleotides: TGCGCCAGCAGAAGGGGGCAGGGAGATACGCAGTATTTT. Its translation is CASRRGQGDTQYF.

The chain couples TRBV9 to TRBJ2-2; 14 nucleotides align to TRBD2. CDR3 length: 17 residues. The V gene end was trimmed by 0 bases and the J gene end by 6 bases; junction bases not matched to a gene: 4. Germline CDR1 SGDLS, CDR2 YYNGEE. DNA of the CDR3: TGTGCCAGCAGCGTAGGACTAGCGGGAGGGTCCCCCGGGGAGCTGTTTTTT. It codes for CASSVGLAGGSPGELFF.

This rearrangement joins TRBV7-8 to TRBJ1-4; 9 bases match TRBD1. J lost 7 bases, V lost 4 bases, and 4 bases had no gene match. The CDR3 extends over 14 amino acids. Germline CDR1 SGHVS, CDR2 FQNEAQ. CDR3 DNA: TGTGCCAGCAGCTCGTACAGGGGGCCTGAAAAACTGTTTTTT. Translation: CASSSYRGPEKLFF.

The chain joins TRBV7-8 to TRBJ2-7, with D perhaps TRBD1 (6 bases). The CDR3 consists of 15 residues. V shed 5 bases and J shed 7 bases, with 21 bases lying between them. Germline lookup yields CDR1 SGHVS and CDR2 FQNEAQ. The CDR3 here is CASSQSPDRTREQYF. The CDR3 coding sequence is TGTGCCAGCAGCCAATCCCCCGACAGGACTCGGGAGCAGTACTTC. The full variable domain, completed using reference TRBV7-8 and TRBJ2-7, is GAGVSQSPRYKVAKRGQDVALRCDPISGHVSLFWYQQALGQGPEFLTYFQNEAQLDKSGLPSDRFFAERPEGSVSTLKIQRTQQEDSAVYLCASSQSPDRTREQYFGPGTRLTVT.

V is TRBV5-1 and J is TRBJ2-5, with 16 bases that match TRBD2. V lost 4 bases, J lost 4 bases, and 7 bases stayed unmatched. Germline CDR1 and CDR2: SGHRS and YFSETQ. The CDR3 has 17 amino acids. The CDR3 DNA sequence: TGCGCCAGCAGCGTCCCGGGACTAGCGGGAGGGGGAGAGACCCAGTACTTC. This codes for CASSVPGLAGGGETQYF.

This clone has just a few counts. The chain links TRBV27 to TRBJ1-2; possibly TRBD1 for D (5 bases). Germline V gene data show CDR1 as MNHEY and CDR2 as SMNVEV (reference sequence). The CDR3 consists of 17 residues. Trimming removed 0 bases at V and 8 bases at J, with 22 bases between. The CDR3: CASSLSINVLTREGYTF. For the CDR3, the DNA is TGTGCCAGCAGTTTATCGATAAACGTATTGACCAGGGAAGGCTACACCTTC.

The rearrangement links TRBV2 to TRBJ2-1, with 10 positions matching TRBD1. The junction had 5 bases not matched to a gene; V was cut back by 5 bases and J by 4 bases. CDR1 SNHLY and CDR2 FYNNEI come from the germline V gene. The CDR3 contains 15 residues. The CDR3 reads CASSLTGGHYNEQFF. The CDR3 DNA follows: TGTGCCAGCAGTTTGACAGGGGGCCATTACAATGAGCAGTTCTTC. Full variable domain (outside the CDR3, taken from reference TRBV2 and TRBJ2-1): EPEVTQTPSHQVTQMGQEVILRCVPISNHLYFYWYRQILGQKVEFLVSFYNNEISEKSEIFDDQFSVERPDGSNFTLKIRSTKLEDSAMYFCASSLTGGHYNEQFFGPGTRLTVL.

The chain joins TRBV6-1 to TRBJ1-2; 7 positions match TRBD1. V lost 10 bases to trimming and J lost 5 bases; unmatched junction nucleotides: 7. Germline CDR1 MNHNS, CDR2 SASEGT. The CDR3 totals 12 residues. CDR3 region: CATYRGLYGYTF. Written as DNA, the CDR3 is TGTGCCACTTACAGGGGTTTGTATGGCTACACCTTC.

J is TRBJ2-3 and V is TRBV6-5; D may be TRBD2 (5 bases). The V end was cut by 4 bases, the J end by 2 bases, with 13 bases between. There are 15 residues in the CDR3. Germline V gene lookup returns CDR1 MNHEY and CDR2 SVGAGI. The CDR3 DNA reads TGTGCCAGCAGTTTAGGGATGACTAACACAGATACGCAGTATTTT. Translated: CASSLGMTNTDTQYF.

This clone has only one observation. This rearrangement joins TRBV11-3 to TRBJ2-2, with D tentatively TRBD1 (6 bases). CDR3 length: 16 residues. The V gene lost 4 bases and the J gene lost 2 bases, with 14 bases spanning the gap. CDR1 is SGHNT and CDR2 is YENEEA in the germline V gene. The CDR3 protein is CASSYREPLNTGELFF. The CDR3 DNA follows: TGTGCCAGCAGCTACAGGGAGCCCCTAAACACCGGGGAGCTGTTTTTT.

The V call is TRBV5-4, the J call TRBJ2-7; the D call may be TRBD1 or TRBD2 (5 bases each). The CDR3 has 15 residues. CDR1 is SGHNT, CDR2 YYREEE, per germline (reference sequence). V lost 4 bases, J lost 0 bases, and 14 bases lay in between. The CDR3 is CASSVRDGSSYEQYF. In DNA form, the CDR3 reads TGTGCCAGCAGCGTACGGGACGGCAGCTCCTACGAGCAGTACTTC.

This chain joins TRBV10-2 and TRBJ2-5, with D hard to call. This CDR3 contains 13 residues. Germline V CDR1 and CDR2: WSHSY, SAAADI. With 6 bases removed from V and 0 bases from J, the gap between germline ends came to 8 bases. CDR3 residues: CASSRHNQETQYF. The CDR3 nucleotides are TGCGCCAGCAGCCGACACAACCAAGAGACCCAGTACTTC.

The CDR3 loop reads CASSLTVAHEKLFF. The CDR3 DNA reads as TGTGCCAGCAGCTTAACAGTAGCACATGAAAAACTGTTTTTT. V gene TRBV5-5 combines with J gene TRBJ1-4; the D is unclear. CDR1 is SGHKS and CDR2 is YYEKEE in the germline V gene (reference sequence). V shed 2 bases and J shed 6 bases, with 11 bases lying between them. The CDR3 loop spans 14 amino acids.

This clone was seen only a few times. In DNA form, the CDR3 reads TGTGCCAGTAGTTTCGATACCGGGACAACTGGCGGCTACACCTTC. This codes for CASSFDTGTTGGYTF. The V call is TRBV19, the J call TRBJ1-2; TRBD1 is a possible D gene (6 bases). This CDR3 contains 15 residues. V was pared by 5 bases and J by 8 bases, with 21 bases between. From germline, CDR1 is LNHDA and CDR2 SQIVND (reference sequence).